Each of the 20 T cell receptor beta chains below was sequenced from the same sample in a study of shared clonotypes between healthy human individuals. Using immunoSEQ multiplex PCR, the repertoire was profiled, and TCRdb retains in-frame clones only, with some absent. Here the sample spans roughly 490,000 clones, roughly four fifths being singletons. Sequencing was done on a sample of PBMCs. Source of these receptors: a woman aged 40 to 50 in good health. Some clones in this sample may be carry-over from other donors' samples.

The J gene is TRBJ2-3, the V gene TRBV6-5; 10 bases agree with TRBD2. J lost 4 bases, V lost 6 bases, and 4 bases had no gene match. From germline, CDR1 is MNHEY and CDR2 SVGAGI. The length of the CDR3 is 14 residues. The DNA of the CDR3 is TGTGCCAGCAGGCTAGCGGGAGACGCAGATACGCAGTATTTT. It translates to CASRLAGDADTQYF.

This clone was seen a few times. The chain couples TRBV9 to TRBJ2-3; D not certain. V gave up 3 bases and J gave up 4 bases, with 3 bases separating them. Per the germline V gene, CDR1 is SGDLS and CDR2 is YYNGEE. The CDR3 totals 11 residues. DNA of the CDR3: TGTGCCAGCAGCGGATCAGATACGCAGTATTTT. It is translated as CASSGSDTQYF. Full variable domain (rest looked up from reference TRBV9 and TRBJ2-3): DSGVTQTPKHLITATGQRVTLRCSPRSGDLSVYWYQQSLDQGLQFLIQYYNGEERAKGNILERFSAQQFPDLHSELNLSSLELGDSALYFCASSGSDTQYFGPGTRLTVL.

The J gene is TRBJ1-3, the V gene TRBV7-9; unclear D gene. CDR1 is SEHNR, CDR2 FQNEAQ, per germline (reference sequence). The ends were cut back, 3 bases at V and 2 bases at J, with 14 bases in the middle. The length of the CDR3 is 16 residues. DNA of the CDR3: TGTGCCAGCAGCTTTTCCCCCGTCGGGACTGGAAACACCATATATTTT. It codes for CASSFSPVGTGNTIYF.

The chain is built from TRBV11-2 and TRBJ2-7; D perhaps matches TRBD1 (6 bases). The germline V and J ends were trimmed by 5 bases and 3 bases, with 11 bases remaining between them. The CDR3 runs to 13 residues. Germline-derived CDR1 and CDR2 are SGHAT and FQNNGV. The CDR3 region is CASSPGTNYEQYF. CDR3 bases: TGTGCCAGCAGCCCAGGGACAAACTACGAGCAGTACTTC.

The genes are TRBV7-2 and TRBJ2-7, with D possibly matching TRBD1 (5 bases). The CDR3 covers 14 residues. Per the germline V gene, CDR1 is SGHTA and CDR2 is FQGNSA. Deletions cut 2 bases from V and 3 bases from J, with 11 bases between. The CDR3 nucleotides are TGTGCCAGCAGCTTACAGGGTACGGTCTACGAGCAGTACTTC. Translating gives CASSLQGTVYEQYF.

The rearrangement links TRBV11-3 to TRBJ2-2; TRBD2 is a possible D gene (5 bases). There are 16 residues in the CDR3. Germline V gene lookup returns CDR1 SGHNT and CDR2 YENEEA. Between the trimmed V and J ends, which lost 5 bases and 7 bases, there was a span of 20 bases. The CDR3 reads CASSPWTHDRDGELFF. The DNA for the CDR3 is TGTGCCAGCAGCCCATGGACTCACGACCGGGACGGGGAGCTGTTTTTT.

This clone was picked up one time. This chain connects TRBV10-1 to TRBJ2-1; D is uncertain. Trimming cost V 2 bases and J 12 bases, with 11 bases left between them. The CDR3 consists of 12 residues. CDR1 and CDR2 (germline): WNHNN, SYGVQD (reference sequence). The CDR3 coding sequence is TGCGCCAGCAGTGAGGATACACTTGTGCAGTTCTTC. It specifies CASSEDTLVQFF.

Notes on this clone: Other DNA sequences in this specimen translate into the identical CDR3. The chain has TRBV28 and TRBJ2-7; D is possibly TRBD2 (6 bases). V lost 9 bases and J lost 2, with 8 bases in between. The CDR3 is made up of 11 amino acids. Germline V gene data show CDR1 as MDHEN and CDR2 as SYDVKM. CDR3 sequence reads: CASSGTYEQYF. The CDR3, as DNA: TGTGCCAGTAGCGGTACCTACGAGCAGTACTTC.

Concerning this clone itself: This likely reflects a read error, since a far larger clone is one base away. In this CDR3 the conserved last residue, phenylalanine or tryptophan, is missing, so a read error is likely. The rearrangement uses TRBV28 and TRBJ1-2; weak D call: TRBD1 (6 bases). In germline, CDR1 is MDHEN, CDR2 SYDVKM. The CDR3 has 13 residues. Between the trimmed V and J ends, which lost 1 base and 4 bases, there was a span of 7 bases. DNA of the CDR3: TGTGCCAGCAGTTTATCGGACAGCTATGGCTACACCCTC. Its translation: CASSLSDSYGYTL.

The V and J genes are TRBV27 and TRBJ2-7, with 7 positions matching TRBD1. Germline loops: CDR1 MNHEY, CDR2 SMNVEV (reference sequence). There are 15 residues in the CDR3. With V trimmed by 2 bases and J by 5 bases, 9 bases remained unmatched. In DNA, the CDR3 is TGTGCCAGCAGTTTACGAGGGGGCGCAACCGACGAGCAGTACTTC. The encoded protein is CASSLRGGATDEQYF.

The chain links TRBV5-1 to TRBJ1-1, with 10 nucleotides matching TRBD1. The CDR3 has 17 amino acids. Germline V lookup: CDR1 SGHRS, CDR2 YFSETQ. The junction had 7 bases not matched to a gene; V was cut back by 1 base and J by 1 base. The CDR3 loop reads CASSLPRTGGTNTEAFF. CDR3 nucleotide sequence: TGCGCCAGCAGCTTGCCCCGGACAGGGGGGACGAACACTGAAGCTTTCTTT.

In its sample, this clone was seen a few times. The sample holds other DNA sequences that translate to the same CDR3. V gene TRBV14 combines with J gene TRBJ2-7, with 8 bases aligning to TRBD1. CDR1 is SGHDN and CDR2 is FVKESK in the germline V gene. The length of the CDR3 is 14 residues. Trimming removed 6 bases from V and 4 bases from J; junction bases left unmatched: 8. CDR3 sequence reads: CASSAGTGKYEQYF. For the CDR3, the DNA is TGTGCCAGCAGTGCCGGGACAGGAAAGTACGAGCAGTACTTC.

V gene TRBV29-1 combines with J gene TRBJ2-7; 7 bases fit TRBD1. The V gene's germline CDR1 is SQVTM and CDR2 ANQGSEA. The CDR3 runs 12 residues. V shed 5 bases, J shed 3 bases, and the junction held 4 bases outside the gene matches. The CDR3 reads CSVKGAGYEQYF. The CDR3 bases are TGCAGCGTTAAGGGGGCAGGCTACGAGCAGTACTTC.

The V call is TRBV28, the J call TRBJ2-7, with D perhaps matching TRBD2 (6 bases). CDR1 and CDR2 (germline): MDHEN, SYDVKM. Trimming removed 7 bases at V and 6 bases at J, with 13 bases between. The CDR3 consists of 12 residues. Here the CDR3 reads CASTSGVGEQYF. CDR3 DNA: TGTGCCAGCACGTCGGGGGTCGGCGAGCAGTACTTC.

The chain carries TRBV11-3 and TRBJ2-2; 10 nucleotides line up with TRBD1. V lost 6 bases to trimming and J lost 7 bases; unmatched junction nucleotides: 11. This CDR3 has 16 amino acids. From germline, CDR1 is SGHNT and CDR2 YENEEA. The CDR3: CASSLYGTGDVGELFF. The CDR3 nucleotides are TGTGCCAGCAGTTTATACGGGACAGGGGATGTCGGGGAGCTGTTTTTT. The full variable domain, completed using reference TRBV11-3 and TRBJ2-2, is EAGVVQSPRYKIIEKKQPVAFWCNPISGHNTLYWYLQNLGQGPELLIRYENEEAVDDSQLPKDRFSAERLKGVDSTLKIQPAELGDSAVYLCASSLYGTGDVGELFFGEGSRLTVL.

The chain has TRBV11-1 and TRBJ2-7; either TRBD1 or TRBD2 may supply D (5 bases each). V lost 5 bases and J lost 3, with 17 bases in between. The CDR3 runs to 15 residues. Germline V CDR1 and CDR2: SGHAT, FQDESV (reference sequence). CDR3 bases: TGTGCCAGCAGCCCATTGGCCGGGACCCGCTACGAGCAGTACTTC. Amino acids: CASSPLAGTRYEQYF.

The gene calls are TRBV15 and TRBJ1-4; 7 bases agree with TRBD1. The junction had 4 bases not matched to a gene; V was cut back by 0 bases and J by 6 bases. The CDR3 is 15 amino acids. Germline V gene sequence: CDR1 LNHNV, CDR2 YYDKDF (reference sequence). The CDR3 coding sequence is TGTGCCACCAGCAGAGACAGGGGGGCGGATGAAAAACTGTTTTTT. It codes for CATSRDRGADEKLFF.

The chain links TRBV4-1 to TRBJ2-2; D gene unclear. Germline V CDR1 and CDR2: MGHRA, YSYEKL. V was pared by 3 bases and J by 7 bases, with 12 bases between. The CDR3 totals 14 residues. The DNA for the CDR3 is TGCGCCAGCAGCCAGACCATTAGCTACGGGGAGCTGTTTTTT. This sequence encodes CASSQTISYGELFF.

The CDR3 DNA reads TGTGCCAGCAGCCCCCGACTAGCGGGAGGGTCGGGTGAGCAGTTCTTC. This encodes CASSPRLAGGSGEQFF. V usage is TRBV7-3 and J usage is TRBJ2-1; 14 bases match TRBD2. Germline CDR1 is SGHTA and CDR2 is FQGTGA. V shed 5 bases, J shed 9 bases, and the junction held 9 bases outside the gene matches. This CDR3 region has 16 residues.

The rearrangement uses TRBV29-1 and TRBJ2-3; TRBD2 agrees at 8 bases. The germline gives CDR1 SQVTM, CDR2 ANQGSEA. Trimming cost V 7 bases and J 6 bases; bases outside gene matches: 9. The CDR3 spans 13 residues. The CDR3 bases are TGCAGCGAGGAAGGACTAGCACGGGATACGCAGTATTTT. Encoded protein: CSEEGLARDTQYF.